Listed here are 2 T cell receptor beta chains from one sample, sequenced in a study of T cells in Graves' hyperthyroidism and ophthalmopathy. TCR beta CDR3 regions were amplified from RNA. The HTBI set primed first-round TCR CDR3 RT-PCR. TCRdb used MiXCR to reprocess the multiplex PCR reads, holding one entry per CDR3 protein. Of 650,000 to 750,000 distinct CDR3 sequences in the sample, approximately 15% were seen once. The sample consisted of blood. These receptors originate from a woman aged 18-29 years with Graves' hyperthyroidism.

This clonotype was counted only a few times. The chain recombines TRBV20-1 with TRBJ2-7, with D unresolved. Looked up from germline, CDR1 is DFQATT and CDR2 is SNEGSKA (reference sequence). The V gene lost 1 base and the J gene lost 3 bases, with 7 bases spanning the gap. The CDR3 is made up of 12 amino acids. The CDR3 nucleotides are TGCAGTGCTAGAGTTTCACTCTACGAGCAGTACTTC. Protein product: CSARVSLYEQYF.

This clonotype appeared a few times. The V call is TRBV24-1, the J call TRBJ1-2, with TRBD1 matching 9 bases. Germline values: CDR1 KGHDR, CDR2 SFDVKD. J lost 8 bases, V lost 7 bases, and 13 bases had no gene match. The CDR3 is 15 amino acids. The CDR3: CATSTSKDRGNGYTF. CDR3 bases: TGTGCCACCAGCACATCCAAGGACAGGGGTAACGGCTACACCTTC.